This paragraph covers one T cell receptor beta chain sequence. Its antigen target is currently unknown. This specimen belongs to a study of CXCR3-negative and CXCR3-positive naive CD8 T cells (dated by TCRdb to between 2019 and 2020). In terms of the full investigation: About 135 million TRB reads were obtained in total, roughly 1.5 +/- 0.3 million reads per library. TRBV-TRBJ cluster analysis included naive subsets from about 5 donors and memory cells from 3 donors. Data from ten or so donors, pooled across two independent experiments, went into the diversity and physicochemical repertoire analyses. Broad study findings and their caveats: Because CXCR3 expression was partially decreased after cryopreservation, freshly isolated PBMCs were used for most assays. Both naive subsets had comparably high repertoire diversity, while memory CD8+ T cells had much lower repertoire diversity. Compared with CXCR3-negative naive cells, CXCR3-positive naive cells had TRB CDR3s with higher hydrophobicity (lower Kidera factor 4), lower energy, and higher strength and volume indices. TRBV-TRBJ usage was similar between naive CXCR3-negative and CXCR3-positive cells from the same donor, while memory cells showed distinct patterns. Because surface CD5, which is linked to self-reactivity in mice, was comparable between the naive subsets, TCR interaction strength was also inferred from TRB CDR3 physicochemical properties.

The CDR3, cysteine through phenylalanine, is 15 amino acids long. DNA is not on record. The germline V gene encodes CDR1 MDHEN and CDR2 SYDVKM. This sample was sequenced with a NextSeq 550. The Human TCR Profiling Kit (MiLaboratory) was used to prepare UMI-labeled 5' RACE TRB cDNA libraries. The full amount of extracted RNA was used for cDNA synthesis, and the full amount of resulting cDNA was used for PCR amplification. Libraries were prepared in parallel using an identical number of PCR cycles. On the authors' methods: About 50,000 +/- 10,000 unique UMI-labeled TRB cDNA molecules per library were extracted with MIGEC and MiXCR, with at least two reads per UMI required. On average, each library contained about 40,000 +/- 10,000 functional in-frame TRB CDR3 nucleotide clonotypes without stop codons. After downsampling to 5000 UMI-labeled TRB molecules per sample, diversity metrics, including normalized Shannon-Wiener and Chao1, were computed in VDJtools. VDJtools was used to calculate clonotype-size-weighted physicochemical properties of the central five CDR3 residues, namely interaction energy, strength, volume and Kidera factor 4. TCRdb reprocessed the public reads and reports one entry per CDR3 protein sequence, without DNA. These V and J calls rely on TCRdb rather than the paper's analysis. This sample's records show roughly 61,000 distinct CDR3 sequences. The ten largest clones add up to 0.5% to 0.55% of the sample.

For each CD8+ T cell subset, flow sorting was done in triplicate, and 300,000 to 350,000 cells per subset went directly into RLT lysis buffer. To keep memory contaminants out, a stringent definition of naive CD8+ T cells was applied: CD45RO-CCR7+CD27+CD95-. Peripheral blood mononuclear cells were isolated from buffy coats by standard density gradient centrifugation. Naive CXCR3-negative and CXCR3-positive CD8+ T cells were flow-sorted on a FACSAria III. Total RNA was extracted from sorted cells using an RNeasy Mini Kit. The sample was naive CXCR3+ CD8+ T cells from blood. This specimen's cell subset or site label, per the study, means: CD45RO-CCR7+CD27+CD95- naive CD8+ T cells expressing CXCR3 (TNR3+). This chain joins TRBV28 to TRBJ1-6; TCRdb's D gene call, TRBD1, goes unchecked for lack of DNA. The TCR comes from a human donor in good health. Some clones in this sample may be carry-over from other donors' samples. The CDR3 sequence is CASSKGVGPNSPLHF.